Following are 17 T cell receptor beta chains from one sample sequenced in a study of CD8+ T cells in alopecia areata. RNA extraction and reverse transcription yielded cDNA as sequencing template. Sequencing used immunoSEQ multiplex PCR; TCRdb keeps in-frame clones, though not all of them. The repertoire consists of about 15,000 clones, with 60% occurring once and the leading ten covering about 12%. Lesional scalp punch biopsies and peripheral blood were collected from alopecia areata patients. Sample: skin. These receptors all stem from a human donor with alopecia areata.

The CDR3 sequence: CASSKDRSRYF. Here the CDR3 DNA reads TGCGCCAGCAGCAAGGACAGGTCGCGGTATTTT. V gene TRBV5-1 combines with J gene TRBJ2-3; 7 bases are shared with TRBD1. Germline assignment: CDR1 SGHRS and CDR2 YFSETQ. Trimming removed 4 bases from V and 14 bases from J; junction bases left unmatched: 7. The CDR3 totals 11 residues.

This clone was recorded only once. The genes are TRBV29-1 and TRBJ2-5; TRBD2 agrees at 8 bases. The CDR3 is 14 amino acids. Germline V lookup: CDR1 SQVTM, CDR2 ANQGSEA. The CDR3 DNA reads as TGCCGCGGCGCGCCGGGAGGGGGGGGAGAGACCCAGTACTTC. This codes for CRGAPGGGGETQYF.

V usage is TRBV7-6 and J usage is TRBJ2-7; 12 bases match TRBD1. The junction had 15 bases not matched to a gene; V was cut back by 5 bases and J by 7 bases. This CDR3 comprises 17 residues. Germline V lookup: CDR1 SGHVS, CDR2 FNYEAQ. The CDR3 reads CASSPSVVGQGADEQYF. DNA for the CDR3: TGTGCCAGCAGCCCCTCAGTAGTGGGACAGGGGGCGGATGAGCAGTACTTC.

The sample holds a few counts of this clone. CDR3 protein: CARPRGRAENTGELFF. Here the CDR3 DNA reads TGTGCCAGACCTCGGGGGAGGGCAGAGAACACCGGGGAGCTGTTTTTT. V and J are TRBV7-2 and TRBJ2-2; 7 bases fit TRBD2. This CDR3 is built from 16 residues. J lost 1 base, V lost 9 bases, and 11 bases had no gene match. Germline V gene data show CDR1 as SGHTA and CDR2 as FQGNSA.

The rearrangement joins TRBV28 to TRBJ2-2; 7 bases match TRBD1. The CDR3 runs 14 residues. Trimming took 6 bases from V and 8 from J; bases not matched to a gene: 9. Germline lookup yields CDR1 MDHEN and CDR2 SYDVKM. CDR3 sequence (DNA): TGTGCCAGCAGGGGGACAGTTTTAAGGGGGGAGCTGTTTTTT. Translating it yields CASRGTVLRGELFF.

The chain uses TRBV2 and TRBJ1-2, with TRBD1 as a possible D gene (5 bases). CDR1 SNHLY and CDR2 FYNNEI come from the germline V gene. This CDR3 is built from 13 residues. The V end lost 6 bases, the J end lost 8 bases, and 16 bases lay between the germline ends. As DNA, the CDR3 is TGTGCCAGCAGCCCCCCTCGCGGGGACGGCTACACCTTC. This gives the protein CASSPPRGDGYTF.

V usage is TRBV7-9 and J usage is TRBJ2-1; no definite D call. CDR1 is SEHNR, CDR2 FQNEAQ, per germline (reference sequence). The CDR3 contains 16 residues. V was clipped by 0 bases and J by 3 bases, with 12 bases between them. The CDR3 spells CASSLARALIYNEQFF. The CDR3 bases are TGTGCCAGCAGCTTAGCGCGCGCGCTTATCTACAATGAGCAGTTCTTC.

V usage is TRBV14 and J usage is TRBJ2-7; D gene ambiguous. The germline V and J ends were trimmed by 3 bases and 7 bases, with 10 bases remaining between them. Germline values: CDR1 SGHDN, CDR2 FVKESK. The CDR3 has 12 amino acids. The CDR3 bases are TGTGCCAGCAGCCATCTGTCCGGTGAGCAGTACTTC. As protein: CASSHLSGEQYF.

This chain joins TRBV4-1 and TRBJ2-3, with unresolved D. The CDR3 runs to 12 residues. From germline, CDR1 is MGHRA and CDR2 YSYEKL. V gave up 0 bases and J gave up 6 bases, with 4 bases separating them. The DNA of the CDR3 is TGCGCCAGCAGCCAAGACTCCGATACGCAGTATTTT. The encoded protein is CASSQDSDTQYF.

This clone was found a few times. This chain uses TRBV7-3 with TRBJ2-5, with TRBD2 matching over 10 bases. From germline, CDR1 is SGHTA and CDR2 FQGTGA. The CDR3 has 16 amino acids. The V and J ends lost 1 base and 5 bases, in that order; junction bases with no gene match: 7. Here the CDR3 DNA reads TGTGCCAGCAGCTTAATTCAGCTAGCGGGAGTGGAGACCCAGTACTTC. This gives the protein CASSLIQLAGVETQYF.

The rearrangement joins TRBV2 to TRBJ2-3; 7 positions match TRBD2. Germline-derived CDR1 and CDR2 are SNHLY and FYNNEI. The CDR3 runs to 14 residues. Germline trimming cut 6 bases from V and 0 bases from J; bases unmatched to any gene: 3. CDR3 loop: CASRGAGSTDTQYF. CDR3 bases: TGTGCCAGCAGGGGAGCGGGGAGCACAGATACGCAGTATTTT. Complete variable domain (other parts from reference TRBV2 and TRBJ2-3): EPEVTQTPSHQVTQMGQEVILRCVPISNHLYFYWYRQILGQKVEFLVSFYNNEISEKSEIFDDQFSVERPDGSNFTLKIRSTKLEDSAMYFCASRGAGSTDTQYFGPGTRLTVL.

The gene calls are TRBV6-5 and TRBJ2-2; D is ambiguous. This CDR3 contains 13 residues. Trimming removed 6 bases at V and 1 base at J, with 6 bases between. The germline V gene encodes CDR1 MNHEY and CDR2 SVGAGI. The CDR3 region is CASSPWNTGELFF. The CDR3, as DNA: TGTGCCAGCAGCCCCTGGAACACCGGGGAGCTGTTTTTT.

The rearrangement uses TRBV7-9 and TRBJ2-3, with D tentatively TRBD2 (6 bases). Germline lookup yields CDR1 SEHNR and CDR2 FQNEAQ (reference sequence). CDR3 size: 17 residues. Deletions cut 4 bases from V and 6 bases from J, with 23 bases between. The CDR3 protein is CASSYYQRAVPHDTQYF. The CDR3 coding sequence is TGTGCCAGCAGCTACTACCAGCGGGCCGTCCCCCACGATACGCAGTATTTT. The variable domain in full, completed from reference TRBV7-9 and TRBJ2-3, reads DTGVSQNPRHKITKRGQNVTFRCDPISEHNRLYWYRQTLGQGPEFLTYFQNEAQLEKSRLLSDRFSAERPKGSFSTLEIQRTEQGDSAMYLCASSYYQRAVPHDTQYFGPGTRLTVL.

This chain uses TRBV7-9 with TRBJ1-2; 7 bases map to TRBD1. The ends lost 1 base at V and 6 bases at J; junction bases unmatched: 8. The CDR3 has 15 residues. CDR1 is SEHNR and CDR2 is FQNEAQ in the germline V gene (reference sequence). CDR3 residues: CASSLGVGGTDGYTF. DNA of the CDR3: TGTGCCAGCAGCTTAGGGGTCGGAGGGACAGATGGCTACACCTTC.

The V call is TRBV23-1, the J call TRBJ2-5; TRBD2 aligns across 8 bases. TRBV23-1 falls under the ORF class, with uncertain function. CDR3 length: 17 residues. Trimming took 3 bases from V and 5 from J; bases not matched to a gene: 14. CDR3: CASSHSGTRGGWETQYF. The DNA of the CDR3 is TGCGCCAGCAGTCACTCCGGGACTAGAGGAGGGTGGGAGACCCAGTACTTC.

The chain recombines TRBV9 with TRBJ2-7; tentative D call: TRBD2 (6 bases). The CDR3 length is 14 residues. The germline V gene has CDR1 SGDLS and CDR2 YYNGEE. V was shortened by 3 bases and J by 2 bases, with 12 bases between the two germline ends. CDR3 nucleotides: TGTGCCAGCAGCGCTTCGTGGGGGGCCTACGAGCAGTACTTC. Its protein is CASSASWGAYEQYF.

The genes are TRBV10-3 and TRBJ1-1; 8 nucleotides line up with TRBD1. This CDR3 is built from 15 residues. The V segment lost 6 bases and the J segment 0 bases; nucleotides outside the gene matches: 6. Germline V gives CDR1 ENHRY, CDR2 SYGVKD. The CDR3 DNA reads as TGTGCCATCAGACGGACAGGGAGGATGAACACTGAAGCTTTCTTT. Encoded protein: CAIRRTGRMNTEAFF.